Below, 27 T cell receptor beta chains from the same sample are listed, as sequenced in a study of blood T cells in healthy people across ages. With a J-beta primer mix and a sample-barcoded 5' primer, a second PCR ran about 7 to 12 cycles. TCRdb re-called the 5' RACE reads through MiXCR, storing one row per CDR3 protein. The sample records hundreds of thousands of distinct CDR3 sequences, roughly 64% being singletons. Sequencing was done on a sample of blood. Receptors were obtained from a man aged 25 to 40 in good health.

This sequence joins TRBV25-1 and TRBJ2-5; 7 bases line up with TRBD2. This CDR3 has 15 residues. The V and J ends lost 8 bases and 4 bases, in that order; junction bases with no gene match: 13. Germline V CDR1 and CDR2: MGHDK, SYGVNS. CDR3 in DNA: TGTGCCAGCGTCGTTTCTGGGAGGGTTGGAGAGACCCAGTACTTC. Its protein is CASVVSGRVGETQYF.

The chain links TRBV4-3 to TRBJ2-7; D is perhaps TRBD1 (6 bases). Germline V CDR1 and CDR2: LGHNA, YSLEER. The CDR3 consists of 15 residues. V was cut by 8 bases and J by 2 bases, with 19 bases left in between. CDR3 bases: TGCGCCAGCGGCGAAGACGAGGGGGTCACCTACGAGCAGTACTTC. Its translation is CASGEDEGVTYEQYF.

The chain carries TRBV4-3 and TRBJ2-5; D is possibly TRBD1 or TRBD2 (5 bases each). Looked up from germline, CDR1 is LGHNA and CDR2 is YSLEER. The CDR3 is made up of 13 amino acids. V lost 4 bases and J 11 bases, leaving 17 bases between the germline ends. The DNA for the CDR3 is TGCGCCAGCAGCCGGGACGGGGAGCAAGGGCAGTACTTC. Encoded protein: CASSRDGEQGQYF.

The chain recombines TRBV7-2 with TRBJ2-7; tentatively, D is TRBD1 (6 bases). Per the germline V gene, CDR1 is SGHTA and CDR2 is FQGNSA. The CDR3 loop spans 15 amino acids. Trimming removed 0 bases at V and 0 bases at J, with 9 bases between. CDR3 sequence: CASSLARGASYEQYF. CDR3 nucleotides: TGTGCCAGCAGCTTAGCCAGGGGAGCCTCCTACGAGCAGTACTTC.

Only a few counts were recorded for this clonotype. The chain uses TRBV7-2 and TRBJ1-1; D remains unclear. The CDR3 totals 14 residues. V gave up 5 bases and J gave up 4 bases, with 14 bases separating them. The V gene's germline CDR1 is SGHTA and CDR2 FQGNSA. CDR3 residues: CASSPQVGRTEAFF. In DNA form, the CDR3 reads TGTGCCAGCAGCCCCCAGGTTGGGCGCACTGAAGCTTTCTTT.

CDR3 sequence: CASSQRGKDYGYTF. Here the CDR3 DNA reads TGTGCCAGCAGCCAAAGGGGTAAAGACTATGGCTACACCTTC. The rearrangement uses TRBV11-2 and TRBJ1-2, with a possible D match to TRBD1 (5 bases). Germline assignment: CDR1 SGHAT and CDR2 FQNNGV. This CDR3 is built from 14 residues. V was pared by 5 bases and J by 3 bases, with 13 bases between.

The chain links TRBV27 to TRBJ2-7, with D tentatively TRBD1 (6 bases). This CDR3 comprises 14 residues. Trimming removed 6 bases at V and 3 bases at J, with 15 bases between. CDR1 and CDR2 (germline): MNHEY, SMNVEV (reference sequence). CDR3 sequence (DNA): TGTGCCAGCAGCTTACAGGGATCCATCTACGAGCAGTACTTC. It translates to CASSLQGSIYEQYF.

The gene calls are TRBV28 and TRBJ2-7; 8 bases are a match to TRBD1. CDR3 length: 14 amino acids. CDR1 is MDHEN and CDR2 is SYDVKM in the germline V gene. With 6 bases clipped from V and 3 bases from J, the junction kept 7 bases outside the gene matches. The CDR3 region has the DNA TGTGCCAGCAGCTCCCCGACAGGGGACTACGAGCAGTACTTC. Amino acids: CASSSPTGDYEQYF.

V is TRBV15 and J is TRBJ2-3, with D hard to call. V was cut by 0 bases and J by 9 bases, with 19 bases left in between. The CDR3 has 16 amino acids. Per the germline V gene, CDR1 is LNHNV and CDR2 is YYDKDF (reference sequence). Here the CDR3 DNA reads TGTGCCACCAGCAGAGAATCCCCAGGCGCCCTGGACACGCAGTATTTT. It is translated as CATSRESPGALDTQYF. The variable domain in full, completed from reference TRBV15 and TRBJ2-3, reads DAMVIQNPRYQVTQFGKPVTLSCSQTLNHNVMYWYQQKSSQAPKLLFHYYDKDFNNEADTPDNFQSRRPNTSFCFLDIRSPGLGDTAMYLCATSRESPGALDTQYFGPGTRLTVL.

J is TRBJ2-1 and V is TRBV4-2; 7 bases are shared with TRBD2. This CDR3 is 15 amino acids long. The junction had 6 bases not matched to a gene; V was cut back by 1 base and J by 6 bases. Germline lookup yields CDR1 LGHNA and CDR2 YNFKEQ. This CDR3 is CASSQGAGEPNEQFF. The CDR3 DNA follows: TGTGCCAGCAGCCAAGGGGCGGGAGAACCCAATGAGCAGTTCTTC.

This clonotype has a handful of counts. The chain recombines TRBV7-2 with TRBJ2-1; 13 bases are shared with TRBD2. CDR3 size: 16 residues. Germline CDR1 and CDR2: SGHTA and FQGNSA. Trimming took 6 bases from V and 4 from J; bases not matched to a gene: 6. The CDR3 DNA reads as TGTGCCAGCAGGCCAGTACTAGCGGGAGGGTACAATGAGCAGTTCTTC. Residues: CASRPVLAGGYNEQFF.

A note on this clonotype: An end of the junction differs from the germline gene, which may be a read error. The CDR3 protein is CVSSLQTGLNQPQHF. The CDR3 coding sequence is TGTGTCAGCAGCTTACAGACAGGTCTTAATCAGCCCCAGCATTTT. V gene TRBV7-6 combines with J gene TRBJ1-5; a possible D gene is TRBD1 (6 bases). CDR3 size: 15 residues. Germline loops: CDR1 SGHVS, CDR2 FNYEAQ.

In its sample, this clonotype was seen a few times. The chain carries TRBV9 and TRBJ1-1, with D possibly matching TRBD1 (6 bases). CDR1 and CDR2 (germline): SGDLS, YYNGEE. With 4 bases removed from V and 8 bases from J, the gap between germline ends came to 12 bases. CDR3 length: 12 residues. The CDR3 DNA is TGTGCCAGCAGCTTGACGGGGGGCGAAGCTTTCTTT. Translation gives CASSLTGGEAFF. Drawing the rest from reference TRBV9 and TRBJ1-1, the complete variable domain is DSGVTQTPKHLITATGQRVTLRCSPRSGDLSVYWYQQSLDQGLQFLIQYYNGEERAKGNILERFSAQQFPDLHSELNLSSLELGDSALYFCASSLTGGEAFFGQGTRLTVV.

This clonotype was picked up one time. The J gene is TRBJ2-3, the V gene TRBV18; unclear D gene. The CDR3 sequence is 15 residues long. The germline V gene encodes CDR1 KGHSH and CDR2 LQKENI. The V and J ends lost 4 bases and 5 bases respectively, with 16 bases between them. CDR3 nucleotide sequence: TGTGCCAGCTCACGAGCAGGCGGCAACCGAGATACGCAGTATTTT. Amino acid sequence: CASSRAGGNRDTQYF.

This chain joins TRBV7-9 and TRBJ2-4; 8 nucleotides line up with TRBD2. This CDR3 region has 16 residues. Germline CDR1 is SEHNR and CDR2 is FQNEAQ (reference sequence). V lost 4 bases and J lost 0; bases outside the gene matches: 5. The CDR3 DNA follows: TGTGCCAGCAGCTCCGGGGGGGTGATAGCCAAAAACATTCAGTACTTC. This gives the protein CASSSGGVIAKNIQYF.

V and J are TRBV20-1 and TRBJ1-1; D uncertain. Germline values: CDR1 DFQATT, CDR2 SNEGSKA (reference sequence). The CDR3 is made up of 15 amino acids. V shed 6 bases and J shed 10 bases, with 27 bases lying between them. The CDR3 is CSAPSARGLRTRAFF. The CDR3 coding sequence is TGCAGTGCCCCATCCGCAAGAGGTCTCCGGACCCGAGCTTTCTTT.

This clonotype has more than one count but fewer than ten. This chain connects TRBV7-9 to TRBJ1-6, with D unresolved. Trimming removed 0 bases at V and 0 bases at J, with 12 bases between. The CDR3 covers 18 residues. CDR1 SEHNR and CDR2 FQNEAQ come from the germline V gene (reference sequence). The CDR3 sequence: CASSLARPSSSYNSPLHF. CDR3 nucleotide sequence: TGTGCCAGCAGCTTAGCCAGACCGTCGAGCTCCTATAATTCACCCCTCCACTTT.

The chain links TRBV5-1 to TRBJ2-3; D is perhaps TRBD1 (6 bases). The CDR3 sequence is 16 residues long. Germline V gene lookup returns CDR1 SGHRS and CDR2 YFSETQ. Trimming shortened V by 4 bases and J by 2 bases, and 17 bases separated the two germline ends. The CDR3 sequence is CASSQIPGQHTDTQYF. In DNA, the CDR3 is TGCGCCAGCAGCCAGATACCGGGACAACACACAGATACGCAGTATTTT.

This clonotype was counted between two and nine times. CDR3 sequence reads: CASSFSGGDGYTF. The CDR3 bases are TGTGCCAGCAGCTTTTCAGGGGGCGATGGCTACACCTTC. J is TRBJ1-2 and V is TRBV7-9; TRBD1 matches at 8 bases. Trimming cost V 3 bases and J 6 bases; bases outside gene matches: 3. This CDR3 has 13 amino acids. Germline V gene lookup returns CDR1 SEHNR and CDR2 FQNEAQ (reference sequence).

This clonotype was found a few times. The genes are TRBV7-9 and TRBJ1-1; D remains unclear. The V gene lost 5 bases and the J gene lost 7 bases, with 17 bases spanning the gap. The CDR3 runs to 14 residues. The germline CDR1 and CDR2 sequences are SEHNR and FQNEAQ (reference sequence). The CDR3 bases are TGTGCCAGCAGCCCCACGCGGGGTAATGATGAAGCTTTCTTT. Protein: CASSPTRGNDEAFF.

This clonotype was detected once. The J gene is TRBJ2-5, the V gene TRBV2; no reliable D call. Per the germline V gene, CDR1 is SNHLY and CDR2 is FYNNEI. This CDR3 is built from 12 residues. The V gene lost 5 bases and the J gene lost 1 base, with 5 bases spanning the gap. CDR3 sequence reads: CASSISQETQYF. In DNA, the CDR3 is TGTGCCAGCAGTATCAGCCAAGAGACCCAGTACTTC.

The V call is TRBV20-1, the J call TRBJ2-1, with D possibly being TRBD2 (5 bases). CDR1 is DFQATT and CDR2 is SNEGSKA in the germline V gene (reference sequence). The CDR3 spans 14 residues. V lost 1 base and J lost 6, with 13 bases in between. CDR3 sequence reads: CSARGLALPNEQFF. The DNA for the CDR3 is TGCAGTGCTAGAGGCCTAGCCCTTCCCAATGAGCAGTTCTTC.

The gene calls are TRBV20-1 and TRBJ2-1; D tentatively fits TRBD1 or TRBD2 (6 bases each). Looked up from germline, CDR1 is DFQATT and CDR2 is SNEGSKA (reference sequence). This CDR3 region has 17 residues. V was clipped by 1 base and J by 9 bases, with 25 bases between them. CDR3 in amino acids: CSARGNVNDPWGAEQFF. The CDR3 nucleotides are TGCAGTGCTAGAGGCAATGTGAACGACCCTTGGGGGGCTGAGCAGTTCTTC.

The chain couples TRBV29-1 to TRBJ2-1; D is possibly TRBD1 (6 bases). CDR1 SQVTM and CDR2 ANQGSEA come from the germline V gene. The V gene lost 7 bases and the J gene lost 5 bases, with 15 bases spanning the gap. CDR3 size: 13 residues. The CDR3 DNA sequence: TGCAGCGGAAACAGGGTTGTAGACAATGAGCAGTTCTTC. As protein: CSGNRVVDNEQFF.

In its sample, this clonotype was seen a few times. The DNA for the CDR3 is TGTGCCAGCAGCCATAGGGACAGGGACTACGAGCAGTACTTC. Residues: CASSHRDRDYEQYF. The chain recombines TRBV7-9 with TRBJ2-4; 9 bases are shared with TRBD1. The DNA end is more similar to TRBJ2-7, so the J call may be wrong. In germline, CDR1 is SEHNR, CDR2 FQNEAQ (reference sequence). This CDR3 spans 14 amino acids.

The chain uses TRBV27 and TRBJ2-1; maybe TRBD1 (6 bases). V was shortened by 8 bases and J by 4 bases, with 12 bases between the two germline ends. The CDR3 has 13 amino acids. Germline CDR1 MNHEY, CDR2 SMNVEV (reference sequence). The CDR3 coding sequence is TGTGCCAGCGGAACGACAGGTTACAATGAGCAGTTCTTC. This sequence encodes CASGTTGYNEQFF.

This chain joins TRBV2 and TRBJ2-5; D is perhaps TRBD2 (6 bases). The CDR3 spans 12 residues. Deletions cut 11 bases from V and 0 bases from J, with 10 bases between. The V gene's germline CDR1 is SNHLY and CDR2 FYNNEI. The DNA for the CDR3 is TGTGCCCTCGGGGACTACCAAGAGACCCAGTACTTC. It codes for CALGDYQETQYF.